What follows are 25 T cell receptor beta chains derived from one specimen sequenced in a study of cytomegalovirus exposure and HLA in healthy donors (TCRdb year 2017). Libraries came from the immunoSEQ multiplex PCR assay. The multiplex PCR relied on a mix of 60 forward primers for TCR Vbeta segments and 13 reverse primers for TCR Jbeta segments. Sourced from immuneACCESS, this table was stored by TCRdb with only in-frame sequences that have V and J called. A share of the clones is absent; for the studies checked, an unresolved V gene accounts for under half, and the remainder has no known explanation. For this sample there are 130,000 or so clones; around 9% appear just once. The ten biggest clones cover about 7.5% of the sample. The material sequenced was PBMCs. These receptor sequences come from a woman aged 40-49 years in good health and CMV-seropositive.

The chain has TRBV5-6 and TRBJ2-4; 7 bases agree with TRBD1. Germline V gene data show CDR1 as SGHDT and CDR2 as YYEEEE. CDR3 length equals 15 residues. V shed 4 bases and J 0 bases; nucleotides not matched to a gene: 4. CDR3 nucleotides: TGTGCCAGCAGCCGGGACAGTCTAGCCAAAAACATTCAGTACTTC. Amino acids: CASSRDSLAKNIQYF.

This clone was seen only a few times. The chain combines TRBV2 with TRBJ1-4, with 8 nucleotides matching TRBD1. The junction had 3 bases not matched to a gene; V was cut back by 4 bases and J by 8 bases. Per the germline V gene, CDR1 is SNHLY and CDR2 is FYNNEI. This CDR3 is 13 amino acids long. Written as DNA, the CDR3 is TGTGCCAGCAGTGCAGGGGGCGTCGAAAAACTGTTTTTT. This gives the protein CASSAGGVEKLFF. Combining the CDR3 with reference TRBV2 and TRBJ1-4 gives the whole variable domain EPEVTQTPSHQVTQMGQEVILRCVPISNHLYFYWYRQILGQKVEFLVSFYNNEISEKSEIFDDQFSVERPDGSNFTLKIRSTKLEDSAMYFCASSAGGVEKLFFGSGTQLSVL.

The CDR3 nucleotides read TGTGCCAGCAGCCAGGAGCGGACCTCTGGGGCCAACGTCCTGACTTTC. This sequence encodes CASSQERTSGANVLTF. This chain connects TRBV14 to TRBJ2-6; D is possibly TRBD2 (5 bases). The V gene's germline CDR1 is SGHDN and CDR2 FVKESK. The CDR3 has 16 residues. Trimming shortened V by 3 bases and J by 0 bases, and 9 bases separated the two germline ends.

CDR3 region: CASSLDLGGDAFF. DNA for the CDR3: TGTGCCAGCAGCTTGGATTTGGGAGGAGACGCTTTCTTT. J is TRBJ1-1 and V is TRBV5-4; the D is unclear. CDR3 length: 13 residues. V was cut by 0 bases and J by 11 bases, with 14 bases left in between. Per the germline V gene, CDR1 is SGHNT and CDR2 is YYREEE (reference sequence).

CDR3 coding DNA: TGTGCCAGCAGTGAAAGAAGACTAGCGGGCTACAATGAGCAGTTCTTC. This gives the protein CASSERRLAGYNEQFF. The V call is TRBV2, the J call TRBJ2-1; 10 nucleotides line up with TRBD2. V shed 2 bases and J 3 bases; nucleotides not matched to a gene: 4. The CDR3 has 16 residues. CDR1 and CDR2 (germline): SNHLY, FYNNEI.

This clone was found a few times. This chain uses TRBV9 with TRBJ2-3, with TRBD2 identical over 11 bases. The ends lost 1 base at V and 4 bases at J; junction bases unmatched: 11. Germline V gene data show CDR1 as SGDLS and CDR2 as YYNGEE. The CDR3 spans 18 residues. CDR3 protein: CASSVTDFGTSGSDTQYF. The CDR3 bases are TGTGCCAGCAGCGTAACGGATTTCGGGACTAGCGGATCAGATACGCAGTATTTT. The variable domain in full, with the rest retrieved from reference TRBV9 and TRBJ2-3, is DSGVTQTPKHLITATGQRVTLRCSPRSGDLSVYWYQQSLDQGLQFLIQYYNGEERAKGNILERFSAQQFPDLHSELNLSSLELGDSALYFCASSVTDFGTSGSDTQYFGPGTRLTVL.

There are a few counts of this clone. J is TRBJ2-3 and V is TRBV14; 10 nucleotides line up with TRBD1. V shed 4 bases, J shed 2 bases, and the junction held 6 bases outside the gene matches. Germline CDR1 is SGHDN and CDR2 is FVKESK. The CDR3 is 16 amino acids. Written as DNA, the CDR3 is TGTGCCAGCAGCCGGGGACAGGGGAGAGACACAGATACGCAGTATTTT. Its translation is CASSRGQGRDTDTQYF.

The chain uses TRBV11-2 and TRBJ2-7, with D unclear. Germline V gives CDR1 SGHAT, CDR2 FQNNGV. The V end was cut by 2 bases, the J end by 1 base, with 12 bases between. The CDR3 consists of 15 residues. For the CDR3, the DNA is TGTGCCAGCAGCTTAACGGCGGCCGGTTCCTACGAGCAGTACTTC. Its translation is CASSLTAAGSYEQYF.

The chain employs TRBV10-3 and TRBJ2-7, with 7 nucleotides matching TRBD1. CDR1 is ENHRY, CDR2 SYGVKD, per germline. The J segment lost 0 bases and the V segment lost 6 bases, leaving 2 bases of the junction unmatched. This CDR3 region has 13 residues. The CDR3 sequence: CAIRGDSSYEQYF. CDR3 DNA sequence: TGTGCCATCAGGGGGGACAGCTCCTACGAGCAGTACTTC.

The chain couples TRBV2 to TRBJ2-5, with D tentatively TRBD2 (5 bases). CDR1 and CDR2 from the germline V gene are SNHLY and FYNNEI. The CDR3 is 13 residues long. Deletions cut 10 bases from V and 2 bases from J, with 14 bases between. This chain's CDR3 is CATARTGQETQYF. CDR3 nucleotides: TGTGCCACTGCCCGGACGGGACAAGAGACCCAGTACTTC.

This clone was detected only a few times. V usage is TRBV21-1 and J usage is TRBJ1-4. TRBV21-1 is annotated as a pseudogene. The CDR3 contains 15 residues. The CDR3, as DNA: TGTGCCAGCAGCAAAAACGACGCTAGAGAAGAAAAACTGTTTTTT. Translated, it gives CASSKNDAREEKLFF.

The V call is TRBV18, the J call TRBJ1-1; D is unresolved. Per the germline V gene, CDR1 is KGHSH and CDR2 is LQKENI. CDR3 size: 16 residues. V was trimmed by 1 base and J by 0 bases, leaving 12 bases between them. The CDR3 coding sequence is TGTGCCAGCTCACCACGGGCCAGATCCATGAACACTGAAGCTTTCTTT. This translates into CASSPRARSMNTEAFF.

This clone has just a few counts. The rearrangement links TRBV2 to TRBJ1-5, with TRBD1 matching 7 bases. This CDR3 is 15 amino acids long. The ends lost 4 bases at V and 6 bases at J; junction bases unmatched: 9. Per germline, CDR1 SNHLY and CDR2 FYNNEI. This chain's CDR3 is CASSGDREVAQPQHF. In DNA form, the CDR3 reads TGTGCCAGCAGTGGCGACAGGGAGGTGGCTCAGCCCCAGCATTTT.

Only a few counts were recorded for this clone. The chain joins TRBV5-1 to TRBJ2-5; 8 bases are a match to TRBD2. Looked up from germline, CDR1 is SGHRS and CDR2 is YFSETQ. V lost 4 bases, J lost 0 bases, and 8 bases stayed unmatched. The CDR3 loop spans 16 amino acids. DNA of the CDR3: TGCGCCAGCAGCCGAGCGGGGGCCCTGTACCAAGAGACCCAGTACTTC. It specifies CASSRAGALYQETQYF.

The rearrangement uses TRBV11-2 and TRBJ2-4; 8 positions agree with TRBD1. Germline loops: CDR1 SGHAT, CDR2 FQNNGV. The V segment lost 1 base and the J segment 6 bases; nucleotides outside the gene matches: 5. The CDR3 runs to 15 residues. This CDR3 reads CASSLGTGPRNIQYF. Here the CDR3 DNA reads TGTGCCAGCAGCTTAGGGACAGGGCCCAGAAACATTCAGTACTTC. Based on the CDR3 plus reference TRBV11-2 and TRBJ2-4, the full variable domain is EAGVAQSPRYKIIEKRQSVAFWCNPISGHATLYWYQQILGQGPKLLIQFQNNGVVDDSQLPKDRFSAERLKGVDSTLKIQPAKLEDSAVYLCASSLGTGPRNIQYFGAGTRLSVL.

The rearrangement links TRBV5-1 to TRBJ2-7, with 12 bases that match TRBD2. Germline V lookup: CDR1 SGHRS, CDR2 YFSETQ. The CDR3 covers 15 residues. J gave up 2 bases and V 4 bases, and 4 bases lay outside the gene matches. The CDR3 bases are TGCGCCAGCAGCAGCGCTAGCGGGGGGGCCTACGAGCAGTACTTC. Protein: CASSSASGGAYEQYF.

The sample holds a few counts of this clone. The CDR3 here is CASSPGLAGGLYNEQFF. CDR3 nucleotide sequence: TGTGCCAGCAGCCCGGGACTAGCGGGGGGGCTCTACAATGAGCAGTTCTTC. The chain combines TRBV7-2 with TRBJ2-1, with TRBD2 matching over 16 bases. CDR3 length: 17 residues. V lost 5 bases to trimming and J lost 3 bases; unmatched junction nucleotides: 4. Germline loops: CDR1 SGHTA, CDR2 FQGNSA.

V and J are TRBV2 and TRBJ2-3; TRBD1 matches 7 bases. Per the germline V gene, CDR1 is SNHLY and CDR2 is FYNNEI. The CDR3 has 16 amino acids. With V trimmed by 6 bases and J by 0 bases, 9 bases remained unmatched. CDR3 coding DNA: TGTGCCAGCAGCCTTGGGACAGCCCCTAGCACAGATACGCAGTATTTT. Translation gives CASSLGTAPSTDTQYF.

In this sample, this clone turned up a few times. This chain connects TRBV10-3 to TRBJ1-2, with 7 bases lining up with TRBD1. V lost 3 bases to trimming and J lost 1 base; unmatched junction nucleotides: 11. There are 17 residues in the CDR3. The germline V gene has CDR1 ENHRY and CDR2 SYGVKD. This CDR3 is CAISEGGRGLDNYGYTF. The CDR3 DNA follows: TGTGCCATCAGTGAAGGAGGAAGGGGGCTTGATAACTATGGCTACACCTTC.

This clone was observed a handful of times. This chain joins TRBV29-1 and TRBJ2-2, with TRBD2 matching 8 bases. V was clipped by 5 bases and J by 0 bases; unmatched bases: 2. The CDR3 totals 14 residues. Germline V lookup: CDR1 SQVTM, CDR2 ANQGSEA. The DNA for the CDR3 is TGCAGCGTTAGGACTAGCTCGAACACCGGGGAGCTGTTTTTT. This translates into CSVRTSSNTGELFF.

The CDR3 DNA reads TGTGCCAGCAGTTACAGCGGGGGGGCCAAAGAGACCCAGTACTTC. This codes for CASSYSGGAKETQYF. This chain joins TRBV11-2 and TRBJ2-5; 10 bases agree with TRBD2. Germline CDR1 reads SGHAT; CDR2 reads FQNNGV. Trimming removed 6 bases from V and 3 bases from J; junction bases left unmatched: 7. The CDR3 spans 15 residues.

The rearrangement joins TRBV9 to TRBJ1-1; D is undetermined. V dropped 0 bases and J dropped 7 bases, with 10 bases sitting between them. Germline CDR1 reads SGDLS; CDR2 reads YYNGEE. The CDR3 is made up of 13 amino acids. CDR3 DNA sequence: TGTGCCAGCAGCGTAGCCGCAGGTAGTGAAGCTTTCTTT. Its protein is CASSVAAGSEAFF.

This clone showed up just a few times. The rearrangement uses TRBV27 and TRBJ1-1; 7 bases map to TRBD1. J gave up 0 bases and V 3 bases, and 16 bases lay outside the gene matches. Germline CDR1 reads MNHEY; CDR2 reads SMNVEV (reference sequence). The CDR3 sequence is 19 residues long. The CDR3 DNA reads TGTGCCAGCAGTTTTAGGATGGGTGAGGGGGCCATCATGAACACTGAAGCTTTCTTT. It is translated as CASSFRMGEGAIMNTEAFF.

The rearrangement uses TRBV7-9 and TRBJ1-3, with a weak D call TRBD1 (6 bases). The CDR3 sequence is 15 residues long. Germline V gene lookup returns CDR1 SEHNR and CDR2 FQNEAQ (reference sequence). Trimming cost V 6 bases and J 4 bases, with 16 bases left between them. CDR3: CASSSPGVSGNTIYF. The CDR3, as DNA: TGTGCCAGCAGTTCACCAGGGGTCTCAGGAAACACCATATATTTT.

The chain employs TRBV27 and TRBJ2-7; D remains ambiguous. V lost 5 bases and J lost 6, with 14 bases in between. The germline V gene has CDR1 MNHEY and CDR2 SMNVEV (reference sequence). The CDR3 consists of 13 residues. The CDR3 DNA reads as TGTGCCAGCAGTCCTCCCGGTGGGCGCGAGCAGTACTTC. Translated, it gives CASSPPGGREQYF.